The 30 T cell receptor beta chains below were found in one sample sequenced in a study of blood T cell repertoires in COVID-19. The method was immunoSEQ multiplex PCR; TCRdb's version includes in-frame clones alone and lacks a portion of them. The sample lists roughly 300,000 clones; approximately 83% were seen once. The sequenced sample was peripheral blood. The origin of the receptors is a human donor in a cohort sampled during active COVID-19.

The chain recombines TRBV27 with TRBJ2-5; TRBD2 matches 9 bases. In germline, CDR1 is MNHEY, CDR2 SMNVEV (reference sequence). With 1 base clipped from V and 5 bases from J, the junction kept 11 bases outside the gene matches. The CDR3 totals 17 residues. DNA for the CDR3: TGTGCCAGCAGTTTATGGGGGGGGCTAGCGGGAAAGGAGACCCAGTACTTC. Residues: CASSLWGGLAGKETQYF.

The chain is built from TRBV6-6 and TRBJ2-7; D not resolved. Germline CDR1 and CDR2: MNHNY and SVGAGI (reference sequence). This CDR3 spans 14 amino acids. V gave up 6 bases and J gave up 0 bases, with 12 bases separating them. CDR3 DNA: TGTGCCAGCAGCCCCAGAGCTAGCTCCTACGAGCAGTACTTC. Translation: CASSPRASSYEQYF.

V and J are TRBV30 and TRBJ2-1; tentatively, D is TRBD2 (7 bases). Between the trimmed V and J ends, which lost 4 bases and 8 bases, there was a span of 12 bases. This CDR3 is 12 amino acids long. The germline V gene has CDR1 GTSNPN and CDR2 SVGIG (reference sequence). CDR3 nucleotide sequence: TGTGCCTGGATAGGGGGGGGAGATGAGCAGTTCTTC. Translating gives CAWIGGGDEQFF. Looking up the rest from reference TRBV30 and TRBJ2-1 gives the full variable domain: SQTIHQWPATLVQPVGSPLSLECTVEGTSNPNLYWYRQAAGRGLQLLFYSVGIGQISSEVPQNLSASRPQDRQFILSSKKLLLSDSGFYLCAWIGGGDEQFFGPGTRLTVL.

With respect to this clone: Other nucleotide sequences from this sample produce the same CDR3. This chain connects TRBV4-1 to TRBJ1-2; 7 nucleotides match TRBD1. Per the germline V gene, CDR1 is MGHRA and CDR2 is YSYEKL. The CDR3 runs to 13 residues. The J segment lost 5 bases and the V segment lost 1 base, leaving 1 base of the junction unmatched. This chain's CDR3 is CASSQGQGYGYTF. The DNA for the CDR3 is TGCGCCAGCAGCCAAGGACAGGGATATGGCTACACCTTC.

V and J are TRBV18 and TRBJ1-4; D call uncertain. Per the germline V gene, CDR1 is KGHSH and CDR2 is LQKENI. CDR3 length equals 14 residues. Trimming removed 0 bases from V and 5 bases from J, with 7 bases in between. In DNA form, the CDR3 reads TGTGCCAGCTCACCACCGTCCGGGAATGAAAAACTGTTTTTT. Residues: CASSPPSGNEKLFF.

The chain couples TRBV7-9 to TRBJ2-1, with TRBD2 identical over 10 bases. Looked up from germline, CDR1 is SEHNR and CDR2 is FQNEAQ (reference sequence). V trimming: 1 base; J trimming: 12 bases; junction bases outside the gene matches: 3. The CDR3 is 13 amino acids. The CDR3 loop is CASSLGLAGVQFF. The DNA for the CDR3 is TGTGCCAGCAGCTTAGGGCTAGCGGGGGTGCAGTTCTTC.

The chain joins TRBV28 to TRBJ1-1; 7 bases are a match to TRBD1. The CDR3 is 13 residues long. The J segment lost 4 bases and the V segment lost 2 bases, leaving 1 base of the junction unmatched. Germline lookup yields CDR1 MDHEN and CDR2 SYDVKM. The CDR3 DNA follows: TGTGCCAGCAGTTTAGAGGGGGCCACTGAAGCTTTCTTT. It translates to CASSLEGATEAFF.

The genes are TRBV11-2 and TRBJ2-6; D remains ambiguous. CDR3 length equals 15 residues. Germline lookup yields CDR1 SGHAT and CDR2 FQNNGV. V lost 5 bases, J lost 0 bases, and 8 bases lay in between. The CDR3, as DNA: TGTGCCAGCAGCCGAACAGCCTCTGGGGCCAACGTCCTGACTTTC. It encodes CASSRTASGANVLTF.

The chain recombines TRBV21-1 with TRBJ2-1; TRBD1 is taken as the D call from the table, unchecked against the DNA. TRBV21-1 is reported as a pseudogene. CDR3 size: 16 residues. DNA of the CDR3: TGTGCCAGCAGCAACACCGGGACAGGGGCCTACAATGAGCAGTTCTTC. Its translation is CASSNTGTGAYNEQFF.

The chain is built from TRBV18 and TRBJ2-5; TRBD1 is a possible D gene (5 bases). The germline V gene has CDR1 KGHSH and CDR2 LQKENI. The CDR3 contains 15 residues. Deletions cut 9 bases from V and 5 bases from J, with 22 bases between. In DNA, the CDR3 is TGTGCCAGTTCAACAAGAGTTGTGGGGCAGGAGACCCAGTACTTC. Its protein product is CASSTRVVGQETQYF.

The chain carries TRBV7-9 and TRBJ1-2; D not certain. Germline CDR1 SEHNR, CDR2 FQNEAQ (reference sequence). V dropped 1 base and J dropped 5 bases, with 11 bases sitting between them. This CDR3 has 14 residues. CDR3 nucleotide sequence: TGTGCCAGCAGCTTAGATGCGGGAGGGTATGGCTACACCTTC. Residues: CASSLDAGGYGYTF.

The sample holds a few counts of this clone. The chain carries TRBV5-5 and TRBJ1-6; 7 bases match TRBD1. Losses at the gene ends were 2 bases for V and 6 bases for J; bases not matched to a gene: 2. The CDR3 runs 14 residues. The germline V gene encodes CDR1 SGHKS and CDR2 YYEKEE (reference sequence). For the CDR3, the DNA is TGTGCCAGCAGCTTAACAGGGGTTAATTCACCCCTCCACTTT. Protein sequence: CASSLTGVNSPLHF.

The chain uses TRBV30 and TRBJ2-1; TRBD2 matches 7 bases. Germline-derived CDR1 and CDR2 are GTSNPN and SVGIG (reference sequence). The CDR3 runs to 17 residues. V lost 1 base, J lost 3 bases, and 12 bases stayed unmatched. The CDR3 DNA follows: TGTGCCTGGAGTGGCGCCCCTTGGACTAGTTTCTACAATGAGCAGTTCTTC. This sequence encodes CAWSGAPWTSFYNEQFF.

This chain links TRBV6-5 with TRBJ2-2, with D maybe TRBD2 (7 bases). CDR3 size: 14 residues. V dropped 8 bases and J dropped 2 bases, with 12 bases sitting between them. Germline V CDR1 and CDR2: MNHEY, SVGAGI. The CDR3 DNA is TGTGCCAGCCGATGGGGGGGCAACACCGGGGAGCTGTTTTTT. Protein: CASRWGGNTGELFF.

The rearrangement joins TRBV12-3 or TRBV12-4 to TRBJ2-1, with a weak D call TRBD2 (5 bases). V was trimmed by 6 bases and J by 10 bases, leaving 16 bases between them. There are 13 residues in the CDR3. The CDR3 DNA sequence: TGTGCCAGCAGCCTTTCAGGCCGGAGGGAGCAGTTCTTC. Its translation is CASSLSGRREQFF.

This clone is a singleton in its sample. This sequence may be a read error, since a much larger clone differs from it by one base. The V and J genes are TRBV3-1 (or the pseudogene TRBV3-2) and TRBJ2-3; tentative D call: TRBD2 (5 bases). Trimming cost V 1 base and J 0 bases, with 5 bases left between them. Germline V gene sequence: CDR1 LGHDT, CDR2 YNNKEL (reference sequence). The CDR3 is made up of 14 amino acids. The CDR3 sequence: CASSQGTSTDTQYF. The CDR3 coding sequence is TGTGCCAGCAGCCAAGGGACTAGCACAGATACGCAGTATTTT.

This rearrangement joins TRBV10-2 to TRBJ1-2, with 7 bases that match TRBD1. Germline CDR1 WSHSY, CDR2 SAAADI. V dropped 3 bases and J dropped 4; count of bases not matched to a gene: 5. The CDR3 covers 14 residues. DNA for the CDR3: TGCGCCAGCAGTGAAAGGGGGCGCGCCTATGGCTACACCTTC. Amino acids: CASSERGRAYGYTF.

The CDR3 here is CASFSGRVTETQYF. The CDR3 DNA sequence: TGCGCCAGCTTTTCGGGGAGGGTTACAGAGACCCAGTACTTC. This rearrangement joins TRBV5-1 to TRBJ2-5; TRBD2 agrees at 7 bases. Germline CDR1 and CDR2: SGHRS and YFSETQ. Unmatched junction bases numbered 10, after V lost 7 bases and J lost 4 bases. The CDR3 extends over 14 amino acids.

This clone was found a few times. This rearrangement joins TRBV3-1 (or the pseudogene TRBV3-2) to TRBJ1-2; D uncertain. Trimming removed 6 bases at V and 2 bases at J, with 16 bases between. Germline CDR1 and CDR2: LGHDT and YNNKEL (reference sequence). This CDR3 comprises 15 residues. CDR3 loop: CASRRARTKNYGYTF. In nucleotides, the CDR3 is TGTGCCAGCAGGCGGGCCCGCACCAAGAACTATGGCTACACCTTC.

The chain recombines TRBV25-1 with TRBJ1-1; tentative D call: TRBD1 (6 bases). With 3 bases removed from V and 8 bases from J, the gap between germline ends came to 22 bases. Germline V lookup: CDR1 MGHDK, CDR2 SYGVNS. The CDR3 loop spans 16 amino acids. The CDR3 nucleotides read TGTGCCAGCAGTGACTTAAATACAGGGATGGTTAAGGAAGCTTTCTTT. It translates to CASSDLNTGMVKEAFF.

This chain joins TRBV6-1 and TRBJ1-2; D unresolved. V lost 1 base, J lost 4 bases, and 13 bases lay in between. Germline V gene sequence: CDR1 MNHNS, CDR2 SASEGT. The CDR3 has 15 amino acids. CDR3 in DNA: TGTGCCAGCAGTGAAGAGTTAACAGCCTCCTATGGCTACACCTTC. It codes for CASSEELTASYGYTF.

This chain links TRBV5-1 with TRBJ2-7; 7 nucleotides align to TRBD2. The CDR3 contains 14 residues. Trimming at V came to 4 bases and at J to 11 bases, leaving 15 bases not matched to a gene. Germline values: CDR1 SGHRS, CDR2 YFSETQ. This chain's CDR3 is CASSLNAREDNKYF. CDR3 DNA sequence: TGCGCCAGCAGCCTCAATGCCCGGGAGGATAATAAGTACTTC.

This clone was recorded a few times. The chain carries TRBV7-6 and TRBJ2-5; TRBD2 agrees at 13 bases. CDR1 SGHVS and CDR2 FNYEAQ come from the germline V gene. CDR3 length: 18 amino acids. V shed 3 bases, J shed 4 bases, and the junction held 11 bases outside the gene matches. This CDR3 reads CASSLLFLTSGRRETQYF. The CDR3 DNA reads TGTGCCAGCAGCTTGCTTTTCTTGACTAGCGGGAGGAGAGAGACCCAGTACTTC.

This clone has a handful of counts. This chain connects TRBV19 to TRBJ2-6; possibly TRBD2 for D (6 bases). Deletions cut 6 bases from V and 0 bases from J, with 12 bases between. The CDR3 totals 16 residues. Looked up from germline, CDR1 is LNHDA and CDR2 is SQIVND (reference sequence). The CDR3 protein is CASSAGLISGANVLTF. CDR3 coding DNA: TGTGCCAGTAGCGCGGGACTGATCTCTGGGGCCAACGTCCTGACTTTC.

This clone was seen ten or more times. The J gene is TRBJ1-1, the V gene TRBV27, with D hard to call. The V and J ends lost 5 bases and 6 bases respectively, with 10 bases between them. The V gene's germline CDR1 is MNHEY and CDR2 SMNVEV (reference sequence). The CDR3 consists of 12 residues. The CDR3 loop reads CASSRVGAEAFF. In DNA, the CDR3 is TGTGCCAGCAGTCGAGTGGGCGCTGAAGCTTTCTTT.

The rearrangement links TRBV23-1 to TRBJ2-3; 7 bases fit TRBD1. TRBV23-1 is assigned to the ORF class and has an uncertain function. Unmatched junction bases numbered 25, after V lost 8 bases and J lost 8 bases. The CDR3 is 18 amino acids. The CDR3 nucleotides read TGCGCCAGCGACCGATACGGGGCGACAGGGACGTCCCTGGCTACGCAGTATTTT. Its translation is CASDRYGATGTSLATQYF.

This rearrangement joins TRBV7-9 to TRBJ1-1; 7 nucleotides line up with TRBD1. J gave up 0 bases and V 2 bases, and 3 bases lay outside the gene matches. This CDR3 has 15 amino acids. In germline, CDR1 is SEHNR, CDR2 FQNEAQ (reference sequence). The CDR3 nucleotides read TGTGCCAGCAGCTTAAGGGGGCCCATGAACACTGAAGCTTTCTTT. Its translation is CASSLRGPMNTEAFF.

The CDR3 DNA follows: TGTGCCAGTAGTTCCACAGGGTGGACCACTGAAGCTTTCTTT. As protein: CASSSTGWTTEAFF. The rearrangement links TRBV19 to TRBJ1-1; maybe TRBD1 (6 bases). V was pared by 5 bases and J by 4 bases, with 14 bases between. There are 14 residues in the CDR3. CDR1 LNHDA and CDR2 SQIVND come from the germline V gene (reference sequence).

The rearrangement joins TRBV11-3 to TRBJ2-1, with D tentatively TRBD2 (5 bases). V gave up 1 base and J gave up 8 bases, with 15 bases separating them. Germline V gene sequence: CDR1 SGHNT, CDR2 YENEEA. CDR3 size: 15 residues. CDR3 protein: CASSLVGAAEDEQFF. CDR3 nucleotide sequence: TGTGCCAGCAGCTTAGTCGGTGCAGCGGAGGATGAGCAGTTCTTC.

This sequence joins TRBV5-6 and TRBJ2-1; 7 nucleotides align to TRBD2. V shed 0 bases, J shed 6 bases, and the junction held 6 bases outside the gene matches. CDR1 is SGHDT, CDR2 YYEEEE, per germline. The CDR3 extends over 15 amino acids. Written as DNA, the CDR3 is TGTGCCAGCAGCTTGGGGACTAGTGGCTTCAATGAGCAGTTCTTC. Translating gives CASSLGTSGFNEQFF.